The present T cell receptor (beta chain) was sequenced within a study of blood T cell repertoires in COVID-19. About the study: The cDNA or gDNA used as material had been derived from T cells, B-cell-depleted T cells, or PBMCs.

Profiled with immunoSEQ multiplex PCR; TCRdb holds only in-frame clones, not every one. The table lists 20,000 to 30,000 clones, 60% to 85% of them singletons. CDR1 SGHRS and CDR2 YFSETQ come from the germline V gene. V was trimmed by 3 bases and J by 1 base, leaving 25 bases between them. The CDR3 runs to 19 residues. This clone occurred a few times. The source material was peripheral blood. The gene calls are TRBV5-1 and TRBJ2-5; D ambiguous. The sequence was collected from a man aged 80 or over with active or convalescent COVID-19. The chain's CDR3 is CASSYATSPMAFPQETQYF. CDR3 DNA sequence: TGCGCCAGCAGCTACGCGACTTCGCCCATGGCTTTCCCCCAAGAGACCCAGTACTTC. Based on the CDR3 plus reference TRBV5-1 and TRBJ2-5, the full variable domain is KAGVTQTPRYLIKTRGQQVTLSCSPISGHRSVSWYQQTPGQGLQFLFEYFSETQRNKGNFPGRFSGRQFSNSRSEMNVSTLELGDSALYLCASSYATSPMAFPQETQYFGPGTRLLVL.